A single sample gave rise to the 20 T cell receptor beta chains below, sequenced in a study of blood T cell repertoires in COVID-19. Assay: immunoSEQ multiplex PCR; the TCRdb copy retains only in-frame clones and omits some. The data show roughly 200,000 clones, with roughly nine tenths seen just once and around 7% held by the top ten. The sequenced material came from peripheral blood. Receptor source: a man in his forties with acute or convalescent COVID-19.

This clone has a single count. The chain links TRBV7-2 to TRBJ2-1; TRBD1 agrees at 7 bases. The CDR3 contains 17 residues. The germline gives CDR1 SGHTA, CDR2 FQGNSA. V lost 5 bases to trimming and J lost 7 bases; unmatched junction nucleotides: 17. This CDR3 reads CASSPGAGTETSNEQFF. For the CDR3, the DNA is TGTGCCAGCAGCCCAGGGGCCGGGACAGAAACGTCGAATGAGCAGTTCTTC.

V and J are TRBV29-1 and TRBJ2-3, with TRBD2 identical over 11 bases. Germline CDR1 reads SQVTM; CDR2 reads ANQGSEA. Trimming at V came to 7 bases and at J to 11 bases, leaving 11 bases not matched to a gene. This CDR3 comprises 13 residues. The CDR3 protein is CSARDSLAGGQYF. CDR3 bases: TGCAGCGCCCGGGACAGCCTAGCGGGAGGGCAGTATTTT.

The chain carries TRBV6-6 and TRBJ2-1, with 8 bases that match TRBD2. The germline CDR1 and CDR2 sequences are MNHNY and SVGAGI (reference sequence). J was trimmed by 2 bases and V by 6 bases; bases with no gene match: 12. The CDR3 spans 17 residues. The CDR3 sequence: CASSREATSGAYNEQFF. Here the CDR3 DNA reads TGTGCCAGCAGCCGAGAAGCTACTAGCGGCGCCTACAATGAGCAGTTCTTC.

The chain recombines TRBV19 with TRBJ2-1; TRBD1 matches at 7 bases. This CDR3 has 17 amino acids. The germline V gene has CDR1 LNHDA and CDR2 SQIVND (reference sequence). Unmatched junction bases numbered 21, after V lost 6 bases and J lost 10 bases. CDR3 in amino acids: CASRTFSGWTGSGEQFF. For the CDR3, the DNA is TGTGCCAGTAGGACATTCTCGGGTTGGACAGGATCGGGCGAGCAGTTCTTC.

V usage is TRBV28 and J usage is TRBJ1-6, with D uncertain. Germline CDR1 is MDHEN and CDR2 is SYDVKM. V lost 1 base to trimming and J lost 10 bases, with 11 bases between them. This CDR3 comprises 14 residues. The chain's CDR3 is CASSLSGKGSPLHF. CDR3 DNA sequence: TGTGCCAGCAGTTTATCGGGGAAGGGCTCACCCCTCCACTTT.

This rearrangement joins TRBV2 to TRBJ1-5; 8 bases agree with TRBD1. Germline V gives CDR1 SNHLY, CDR2 FYNNEI. The CDR3 has 15 residues. The junction had 10 bases not matched to a gene; V was cut back by 7 bases and J by 5 bases. The CDR3 DNA is TGTGCCAGCACCGATGGACAGGGAATACATCAGCCCCAGCATTTT. Its translation: CASTDGQGIHQPQHF.

Regarding this clone: Other DNA variants within this sample encode the same CDR3. The rearrangement links TRBV6-1 to TRBJ1-2; D unclear. This CDR3 comprises 13 residues. CDR1 is MNHNS, CDR2 SASEGT, per germline. V gave up 1 base and J gave up 4 bases, with 7 bases separating them. CDR3 loop: CASSEGHLYGYTF. DNA for the CDR3: TGTGCCAGCAGTGAAGGACACCTCTATGGCTACACCTTC.

V and J are TRBV9 and TRBJ2-7; 9 nucleotides line up with TRBD1. Trimming took 0 bases from V and 5 from J; bases not matched to a gene: 6. The CDR3 is 15 amino acids. The germline gives CDR1 SGDLS, CDR2 YYNGEE. The CDR3 sequence is CASSVGRDRADEQYF. The CDR3 DNA reads TGTGCCAGCAGCGTAGGTCGGGACAGGGCCGACGAGCAGTACTTC.

In DNA, the CDR3 is TGTGCCAGCAGCCCATCCTGGACCGGGACATACGTTCTGCCCCAGCATTTT. This codes for CASSPSWTGTYVLPQHF. The V call is TRBV7-2, the J call TRBJ1-5; D perhaps matches TRBD1 (6 bases). CDR1 SGHTA and CDR2 FQGNSA come from the germline V gene. Trimming cost V 5 bases and J 9 bases, with 26 bases left between them. CDR3 length: 17 amino acids.

The chain is built from TRBV5-1 and TRBJ2-1; D possibly corresponds to TRBD2 (6 bases). The germline V gene encodes CDR1 SGHRS and CDR2 YFSETQ. Trimming left V 2 bases short and J 1 base short, with 13 bases between. The CDR3 loop spans 16 amino acids. The CDR3 region has the DNA TGCGCCAGCAGCTTACGCGGGGACGTTTCCTACAATGAGCAGTTCTTC. This encodes CASSLRGDVSYNEQFF. The full variable domain, rest sourced from reference TRBV5-1 and TRBJ2-1, is KAGVTQTPRYLIKTRGQQVTLSCSPISGHRSVSWYQQTPGQGLQFLFEYFSETQRNKGNFPGRFSGRQFSNSRSEMNVSTLELGDSALYLCASSLRGDVSYNEQFFGPGTRLTVL.

The chain employs TRBV6-5 and TRBJ1-5; 9 bases are shared with TRBD1. Trimming took 6 bases from V and 5 from J; bases not matched to a gene: 2. The CDR3 totals 13 residues. Looked up from germline, CDR1 is MNHEY and CDR2 is SVGAGI. The CDR3 DNA sequence: TGTGCCAGCAGGCACAGGGGGCATCAGCCCCAGCATTTT. It yields the protein CASRHRGHQPQHF.

This chain links TRBV19 with TRBJ1-1, with unresolved D. This CDR3 is built from 17 residues. The V gene lost 4 bases and the J gene lost 1 base, with 19 bases spanning the gap. CDR1 LNHDA and CDR2 SQIVND come from the germline V gene (reference sequence). The CDR3 coding sequence is TGTGCCAGTAGTAGGACTCCAGGTGGGGTACAGAACACTGAAGCTTTCTTT. Translating gives CASSRTPGGVQNTEAFF.

This chain links TRBV7-9 with TRBJ2-3; 9 bases align to TRBD1. This CDR3 has 16 residues. V shed 5 bases, J shed 0 bases, and the junction held 6 bases outside the gene matches. Germline V lookup: CDR1 SEHNR, CDR2 FQNEAQ (reference sequence). DNA of the CDR3: TGTGCCAGCAGCCTGCCGGGGACAGGGAGCACAGATACGCAGTATTTT. It encodes CASSLPGTGSTDTQYF. Combining the CDR3 with reference TRBV7-9 and TRBJ2-3 gives the whole variable domain DTGVSQNPRHKITKRGQNVTFRCDPISEHNRLYWYRQTLGQGPEFLTYFQNEAQLEKSRLLSDRFSAERPKGSFSTLEIQRTEQGDSAMYLCASSLPGTGSTDTQYFGPGTRLTVL.

This chain connects TRBV2 to TRBJ1-2, with D possibly being TRBD1 (5 bases). Trimming stripped 4 bases from V and 3 bases from J, with 15 bases between. Germline V gives CDR1 SNHLY, CDR2 FYNNEI. This CDR3 is built from 15 residues. The CDR3 sequence is CASSGIGEAYYGYTF. CDR3 in DNA: TGTGCCAGCAGTGGGATAGGGGAGGCCTACTATGGCTACACCTTC.

The chain recombines TRBV19 with TRBJ2-7, with a possible D match to TRBD2 (6 bases). This CDR3 contains 15 residues. Germline CDR1 LNHDA, CDR2 SQIVND (reference sequence). The V and J ends lost 6 bases and 3 bases respectively, with 18 bases between them. The CDR3 here is CASSPGLGGNYEQYF. The CDR3 DNA reads as TGTGCCAGTAGCCCTGGCCTTGGGGGGAACTACGAGCAGTACTTC. Filled out from reference TRBV19 and TRBJ2-7, the complete variable domain reads DGGITQSPKYLFRKEGQNVTLSCEQNLNHDAMYWYRQDPGQGLRLIYYSQIVNDFQKGDIAEGYSVSREKKESFPLTVTSAQKNPTAFYLCASSPGLGGNYEQYFGPGTRLTVT.

This clone was picked up many times. The CDR3 reads CASSEERGIYNEQFF. The CDR3 DNA follows: TGTGCCAGCAGTGAAGAGCGGGGTATCTACAATGAGCAGTTCTTC. The chain has TRBV6-1 and TRBJ2-1; 7 nucleotides line up with TRBD2. This CDR3 is built from 15 residues. V shed 1 base, J shed 3 bases, and the junction held 3 bases outside the gene matches. In germline, CDR1 is MNHNS, CDR2 SASEGT.

The chain has TRBV19 and TRBJ1-2; 11 bases are shared with TRBD1. V gave up 6 bases and J gave up 5 bases; unmatched junction bases: 5. Germline CDR1 is LNHDA and CDR2 is SQIVND (reference sequence). The CDR3 runs to 14 residues. The DNA for the CDR3 is TGTGCCAGTAGACCGGGACAGGGGGTTTATGGCTACACCTTC. Translating gives CASRPGQGVYGYTF.

The chain recombines TRBV4-3 with TRBJ2-5, with 11 bases lining up with TRBD2. The J segment lost 6 bases and the V segment lost 3 bases, leaving 9 bases of the junction unmatched. The germline gives CDR1 LGHNA, CDR2 YSLEER. This CDR3 contains 16 residues. CDR3 sequence (DNA): TGCGCCAGCAGCCAGGGACGTTTAGCGGGGGGGAAGACCCAGTACTTC. Amino acids: CASSQGRLAGGKTQYF.

The sample holds a few counts of this clone. As DNA, the CDR3 is TGTGCCAGCAGCCAACCGGGACTAGCGAACAATGAGCAGTTCTTC. Protein: CASSQPGLANNEQFF. The chain combines TRBV3-1 (or the pseudogene TRBV3-2) with TRBJ2-1, with 10 bases matching TRBD2. The J segment lost 5 bases and the V segment lost 2 bases, leaving 3 bases of the junction unmatched. The CDR3 extends over 15 amino acids. Germline V gives CDR1 LGHDT, CDR2 YNNKEL (reference sequence).

This clone occurred a few times. This sequence joins TRBV5-1 and TRBJ1-1, with D unclear. Trimming shortened V by 3 bases and J by 4 bases, and 13 bases separated the two germline ends. Germline V CDR1 and CDR2: SGHRS, YFSETQ. There are 14 residues in the CDR3. The chain's CDR3 is CASSWNWRGTEAFF. CDR3 DNA sequence: TGCGCCAGCAGCTGGAATTGGCGGGGCACTGAAGCTTTCTTT.